The rows below give T cell receptor beta chains drawn from one sample of a study of shared clonotypes between healthy human individuals. The data were produced by immunoSEQ multiplex PCR, yet TCRdb's version contains in-frame clones alone and is incomplete. The data contain under 2,000,000 clones, roughly 95% of them singletons. Sequenced sample: naive CD8+ T cells sorted from blood. These receptors were obtained from a man between 18 and 35 years old in good health. Each CDR3 is given with its conserved first and last residue. The D gene is left open where the match is weak. The size entry is marked missing in some rows and otherwise reads once, few, many or a size class.

D gene,clone size,J gene,V gene,CDR3 protein,CDR3 DNA
-,-,TRBJ2-1,TRBV7-9,CASSLRRGPKYNEQFF,TGTGCCAGCAGCTTACGCCGGGGACCTAAATACAATGAGCAGTTCTTC
TRBD2,-,TRBJ2-5,TRBV9,CASSQWGTSGPQETQYF,TGTGCCAGCAGCCAGTGGGGGACTAGCGGGCCCCAAGAGACCCAGTACTTC
-,-,TRBJ1-5,TRBV6-1,CASSDGEGRDHVQPQHF,TGTGCCAGCAGTGATGGTGAGGGGCGGGATCATGTTCAGCCCCAGCATTTT
-,once,TRBJ1-1,TRBV9,CASSTEGRNTEAFF,TGTGCCAGCAGCACCGAAGGGAGGAACACTGAAGCTTTCTTT
TRBD1,-,TRBJ2-2,TRBV5-1,CASSVGYQQGAPGELFF,TGCGCCAGCAGCGTAGGATACCAACAGGGGGCCCCCGGGGAGCTGTTTTTT
TRBD1,-,TRBJ1-1,TRBV5-8,CASRAGTGGRETEAFF,TGTGCCAGCAGAGCCGGGACAGGGGGCAGAGAGACTGAAGCTTTCTTT
TRBD1,-,TRBJ2-1,TRBV4-1,CASSQADRDDNEQFF,TGCGCCAGCAGCCAAGCCGACAGGGACGACAATGAGCAGTTCTTC
-,-,TRBJ1-1,TRBV2,CAIRGIMNTEAFF,TGTGCCATACGGGGTATCATGAACACTGAAGCTTTCTTT
-,-,TRBJ1-2,TRBV19,CASKRRSQDNYGYTF,TGTGCCAGTAAACGAAGGTCACAAGATAACTATGGCTACACCTTC
-,-,TRBJ2-7,TRBV10-2,CASQQDRGSYEQYF,TGCGCCAGTCAGCAGGACCGCGGCTCCTACGAGCAGTACTTC
-,-,TRBJ1-5,TRBV7-6,CASSLEQGHQPQHF,TGTGCCAGCAGCTTAGAGCAGGGGCATCAGCCCCAGCATTTT
-,few,TRBJ2-1,TRBV5-1,CASSSPAGSDHNEQFF,TGCGCCAGCAGCTCGCCGGCGGGCAGCGACCACAATGAGCAGTTCTTC
TRBD2,-,TRBJ2-1,TRBV30,CAWSIAGGPHEQFF,TGTGCCTGGAGTATAGCGGGAGGGCCGCATGAGCAGTTCTTC
TRBD2,-,TRBJ2-1,TRBV7-9,CASSWASGKYNEQFF,TGTGCCAGCAGCTGGGCTAGCGGGAAGTACAATGAGCAGTTCTTC
-,-,TRBJ1-2,TRBV21-1,CEACNYGYTF,TGTGAAGCCTGTAACTATGGCTACACCTTC
-,-,TRBJ2-7,TRBV18,CASLGADSYEQYF,TGTGCCAGCCTGGGGGCAGACAGCTACGAGCAGTACTTC
-,few,TRBJ2-3,TRBV7-9,CASSSSTDTQYF,TGTGCCAGCAGCTCAAGCACAGATACGCAGTATTTT
-,-,TRBJ1-2,TRBV19,CASSPGDLGGHGYTF,TGTGCCAGTTCCCCGGGGGACCTCGGAGGTCATGGCTACACCTTC
TRBD1,-,TRBJ2-6,TRBV5-1,CASSLEQGVVNVLTF,TGCGCCAGCAGCTTGGAACAGGGGGTGGTCAACGTCCTGACTTTC
-,-,TRBJ1-5,TRBV4-1,CASSQEGGRDQPQHF,TGCGCCAGCAGCCAAGAAGGAGGACGGGATCAGCCCCAGCATTTT
-,-,TRBJ1-4,TRBV4-1,CASSQAWGDERKLFF,TGCGCCAGCAGCCAAGCTTGGGGGGACGAGAGGAAACTGTTTTTT
-,-,TRBJ2-1,TRBV5-6,CASRPAGGLNEQFF,TGTGCCAGCAGGCCCGCGGGCGGACTCAATGAGCAGTTCTTC
TRBD1,-,TRBJ1-1,TRBV9,CASSASGTGGAGTEAFF,TGTGCCAGCAGCGCATCCGGGACAGGGGGCGCAGGGACTGAAGCTTTCTTT
-,-,TRBJ1-1,TRBV27,CASRGGVMNTEAFF,TGTGCCAGCAGGGGGGGAGTAATGAACACTGAAGCTTTCTTT
TRBD2,-,TRBJ2-1,TRBV5-6,CASSSGLDEQFF,TGTGCCAGCAGCTCTGGACTAGATGAGCAGTTCTTC
-,-,TRBJ1-5,TRBV19,CASSDSFGGAGQPQHF,TGTGCCAGTAGTGACTCTTTCGGGGGGGCAGGTCAGCCCCAGCATTTT
-,-,TRBJ1-1,TRBV28,CASSLAQGAEAFF,TGTGCCAGCAGTTTGGCCCAGGGCGCTGAAGCTTTCTTT
-,-,TRBJ2-7,TRBV4-3,CASSQAGGLTYEQYF,TGCGCCAGCAGCCAAGCCGGGGGGCTTACCTACGAGCAGTACTTC
-,once,TRBJ1-2,TRBV30,CAWSPDLGGDDGYTF,TGTGCCTGGAGTCCCGACTTGGGGGGGGACGATGGCTACACCTTC
-,-,TRBJ2-7,TRBV2,CASSDQYEQYF,TGTGCCAGCAGTGATCAGTACGAGCAGTACTTC
-,-,TRBJ1-4,TRBV2,CASRPAYTTNEKLFF,TGTGCCAGCAGACCAGCCTACACAACTAATGAAAAACTGTTTTTT
-,-,TRBJ2-1,TRBV7-8,CASSPTGTYPYNEQFF,TGTGCCAGCAGCCCTACCGGGACTTATCCCTACAATGAGCAGTTCTTC
-,-,TRBJ2-6,TRBV4-1,CASSQEILLSGANVLTF,TGCGCCAGCAGCCAAGAGATTTTGCTTTCAGGGGCCAACGTCCTGACTTTC
-,few,TRBJ1-5,TRBV4-1,CASSRGNSNQPQHF,TGCGCCAGCAGCCGGGGGAACAGCAATCAGCCCCAGCATTTT
-,-,TRBJ2-7,TRBV7-9,CASSLVEGYEQYF,TGTGCCAGCAGCTTGGTCGAGGGCTACGAGCAGTACTTC
-,-,TRBJ2-1,TRBV2,CASTGGNEQFF,TGTGCCAGCACCGGAGGCAATGAGCAGTTCTTC
TRBD2,-,TRBJ2-7,TRBV29-1,CSVEAQAGGSFEQYF,TGCAGCGTTGAAGCGCAAGCGGGAGGGAGCTTCGAGCAGTACTTC
TRBD1,once,TRBJ1-4,TRBV30,CAWSDPAGGEKLFF,TGTGCCTGGAGTGACCCCGCAGGGGGTGAAAAACTGTTTTTT
TRBD1,-,TRBJ1-6,TRBV9,CASSPRDRGNSPLHF,TGTGCCAGCAGCCCCCGCGACAGGGGAAATTCACCCCTCCACTTT
-,-,TRBJ2-1,TRBV29-1,CSGLGHNEQFF,TGCAGCGGTCTGGGCCACAATGAGCAGTTCTTC
-,-,TRBJ1-2,TRBV7-9,CASSLVETGSVGYTF,TGTGCCAGCAGCTTAGTGGAGACCGGGAGCGTTGGCTACACCTTC
-,few,TRBJ2-5,TRBV6-5,CASSYSPLGGETQYF,TGTGCCAGCAGTTACTCCCCCCTTGGGGGAGAGACCCAGTACTTC
TRBD2,once,TRBJ2-3,TRBV7-2,CASSHSGGELDTQYF,TGTGCCAGCAGCCATAGCGGGGGGGAATTAGATACGCAGTATTTT
TRBD2,-,TRBJ2-3,TRBV2,CASIGLAGDTQYF,TGTGCCAGCATTGGATTAGCGGGAGATACGCAGTATTTT
-,-,TRBJ2-6,TRBV30,CAWSGGSGANVLTF,TGTGCCTGGAGTGGCGGCTCTGGGGCCAACGTCCTGACTTTC
-,-,TRBJ2-7,TRBV27,CASSDGLGTEQYF,TGTGCCAGCAGTGATGGCTTGGGAACCGAGCAGTACTTC
-,-,TRBJ1-2,TRBV29-1,CSVEIVGGVGYTF,TGCAGCGTTGAAATCGTCGGGGGCGTCGGCTACACCTTC
-,-,TRBJ2-2,TRBV7-3,CASSPRSNTGELFF,TGTGCCAGCAGCCCCCGATCGAACACCGGGGAGCTGTTTTTT
-,once,TRBJ1-6,TRBV10-3,CAISEGLNNSPLHF,TGTGCCATCAGTGAGGGACTCAATAATTCACCCCTCCACTTT
TRBD2,-,TRBJ2-7,TRBV5-4,CASSSPGSGSVDEQYF,TGTGCCAGCAGCTCCCCGGGAAGCGGGAGTGTGGACGAGCAGTACTTC
-,-,TRBJ2-5,TRBV5-4,CASNFQETQYF,TGTGCCAGCAACTTTCAAGAGACCCAGTACTTC
-,-,TRBJ2-7,TRBV6-6,CASSYSVSDSEFEQYF,TGTGCCAGCAGTTACTCCGTTTCGGACAGCGAATTCGAGCAGTACTTC
-,-,TRBJ2-5,TRBV27,CAVRAANAETQYF,TGTGCGGTGCGGGCCGCGAATGCAGAGACCCAGTACTTC